This T cell receptor beta chain appears in the sequencing data of a study of T cell clones after liver transplantation (dated by TCRdb to between 2019 and 2020). About the study as a whole: Samples were obtained from ITN030ST, a randomized trial in which withdrawal of immunosuppression was attempted within 2 years of liver transplantation. As an antigen-independent comparator for donor-reactive sequences, third party-reactive TCRbeta sequences were also identified from pre-transplant MLRs. Blood samples were taken pre-transplant, pre-randomization before withdrawal, and post-randomization after full withdrawal or failed withdrawal. The subjects received no induction therapy and were kept on standard immunosuppression until randomization at 12-24 months post-transplant. After a pre-transplant mixed lymphocyte reaction, TCRbeta sequencing was used to pinpoint donor-reactive T cell clones, which were subsequently tracked in post-transplant blood. Of the eight recipients, three were HCV-positive, while the remaining recipients had been transplanted for non-autoimmune, non-viral indications. The study cohort included 8 liver transplant recipients, of whom 3 were classified as tolerant and 5 as non-tolerant. Tolerance was defined as complete immunosuppression withdrawal for at least one year with no rise in liver enzymes beyond twice the upper limit of normal. Points the paper makes about the study in general: Because allograft tissue specimens were not available, migration of donor-reactive T cells into the graft, rather than deletion, may have occurred. In a couple of subjects, low numbers of available donor cells limited the measurable donor-reactive repertoire. Conclusions were preliminary, limited by small, heterogeneous patient numbers and non-standardized post-transplant time points. Once repertoire turnover was taken into account, donor-reactive detection showed a significant reduction for CD4 in 7 of 8 subjects and for CD8 in 8 of 8. In most of the 8 subjects, regardless of tolerance or HCV status, circulating donor-reactive CD4 TCRbeta sequences dropped significantly post-transplant. Donor-reactive sequences decreased more than third party-reactive sequences, which suggests partial antigen-specific deletion that was not related to withdrawal success.

Using immunoSEQ, frozen genomic DNA was subjected to high-throughput TCRbeta CDR3 sequencing, a process that included PCR amplification, mapping, bias correction and internal controls. Per the original workflow: Only productive rearrangements were retained, and each unique TCRbeta sequence was defined by its CDR3 nucleotide sequence together with its V and J gene. For a sequence to be called donor-reactive, it needed a frequency of at least 0.01% and at least 5-fold expansion in CFSE-low cells compared with unstimulated pre-transplant cells. Minimum frequency thresholds were set for each subject based on the unstimulated sample with the lowest template count, ensuring at least 90% detection power. Jensen-Shannon divergence between the top 1000 TCRbeta sequences post-transplant and pre-transplant was used to measure repertoire turnover. Changes in detection of donor-reactive sequences were assessed with two-sided Fisher's exact tests. Entries here come from immuneACCESS through TCRdb and include only in-frame sequences with V and J called. Some clones fail to appear in such tables; in the studies checked, an unresolved V gene covers under half of the shortfall, and the cause of the remainder is unknown. The DNA gave D and trimming, while V, J and clone size come from that table. This sample gives around 9,100 clones in total; almost 80% of them show up just once. The top ten clonotypes cover approximately 18% of the sample.

The CDR3 starts with the cysteine, ends with the phenylalanine, and has 14 residues. CDR3 DNA is the only sequence kept; it has 42 bases, read in frame from the first base. V lost 5 bases and J lost 2 bases; the stretch between them is 13 bases long. Sequences LNHDA (CDR1) and SQIVND (CDR2) are obtained from the germline V gene (reference sequence). The time point label on this specimen signifies: pre-transplant. Thawed unstimulated PBMCs were stained for CD3, CD4 and CD8 and FACS-sorted into CD3+CD4+ and CD3+CD8+ populations. Each of the 8 studied subjects was randomized to immunosuppression withdrawal. Genomic DNA was isolated with the Qiagen DNeasy Blood and Tissue Kit. As concerns this clone: Its antigen is not yet known. It has no much larger one-base neighbor in the sample; base qualities were not kept.

In this chain, TRBV19 is recombined with TRBJ2-7, with TRBD2 perhaps the D gene, on 5 matching bases. Sequencing was performed on CD8+ T cells from blood, taken before liver transplant. The TCR originated in a human donor who received a liver transplant. The CDR3 protein sequence reads: CASSPNRGTYEQYF. The DNA sequence is TGTGCCAGTAGTCCCAACCGGGGAACCTACGAGCAGTACTTC.